The 8 T cell receptor beta chains below come from one sample, sequenced in a study of cytomegalovirus exposure and HLA in healthy donors. The table came from immunoSEQ multiplex PCR; TCRdb's copy has only in-frame clones and leaves some out. The sample shows about 200,000 clones, 88% of them seen only once. Sequenced sample: PBMCs. The receptors were gathered from a young woman in good health and CMV-seronegative.

The genes are TRBV29-1 and TRBJ2-5; 7 positions match TRBD1. V lost 4 bases and J lost 5; bases outside the gene matches: 10. Per germline, CDR1 SQVTM and CDR2 ANQGSEA. This CDR3 spans 14 amino acids. CDR3 bases: TGCAGCGTTGTTGGCCCGGGACAGTCGGAGACCCAGTACTTC. It is translated as CSVVGPGQSETQYF.

The chain carries TRBV27 and TRBJ1-1; possible D gene TRBD1, 6 bases. The CDR3 totals 15 residues. V was trimmed by 4 bases and J by 3 bases, leaving 15 bases between them. Germline V gene sequence: CDR1 MNHEY, CDR2 SMNVEV (reference sequence). The CDR3 loop reads CASSSLLQGYTEAFF. The CDR3 DNA reads TGTGCCAGCAGTTCCCTCCTCCAGGGGTACACTGAAGCTTTCTTT.

The chain couples TRBV15 to TRBJ1-5; 7 nucleotides match TRBD1. There are 19 residues in the CDR3. Germline V gene lookup returns CDR1 LNHNV and CDR2 YYDKDF (reference sequence). Trimming took 1 base from V and 2 from J; bases not matched to a gene: 14. Here the CDR3 reads CATSRGKRDSSDRNQPQHF. The CDR3 DNA reads as TGTGCCACCAGCAGAGGAAAACGGGACAGCTCCGATCGCAATCAGCCCCAGCATTTT.

This clone was seen only once. The rearrangement links TRBV6-5 to TRBJ2-2; a possible D gene is TRBD1 (6 bases). This CDR3 region has 13 residues. Trimming took off 6 bases at V and 6 bases at J, with 11 bases between the two ends. Germline CDR1 MNHEY, CDR2 SVGAGI. The CDR3 bases are TGTGCCAGCAGCCGGAACAGGGCCGGGGAGCTGTTTTTT. Amino acids: CASSRNRAGELFF.

CDR3 loop: CASSEGADTEAFF. The DNA of the CDR3 is TGTGCCAGCAGCGAGGGGGCGGACACTGAAGCTTTCTTT. The chain uses TRBV7-9 and TRBJ1-1, with 7 bases aligning to TRBD1. J gave up 3 bases and V 5 bases, and 3 bases lay outside the gene matches. Germline CDR1 SEHNR, CDR2 FQNEAQ (reference sequence). The CDR3 loop spans 13 amino acids.

This rearrangement joins TRBV7-2 to TRBJ1-5; D is possibly TRBD1 (6 bases). Germline loops: CDR1 SGHTA, CDR2 FQGNSA. CDR3 length: 15 amino acids. V lost 4 bases to trimming and J lost 0 bases, with 10 bases between them. In nucleotides, the CDR3 is TGTGCCAGCAGCTCCGGGACAATTAGCAATCAGCCCCAGCATTTT. Translating gives CASSSGTISNQPQHF.

This clone was seen a single time. The J gene is TRBJ1-2, the V gene TRBV20-1; 7 bases are a match to TRBD1. Trimming removed 6 bases from V and 5 bases from J; junction bases left unmatched: 3. Germline CDR1 is DFQATT and CDR2 is SNEGSKA (reference sequence). The length of the CDR3 is 11 residues. The CDR3 loop reads CSANRGYGYTF. CDR3 bases: TGCAGTGCCAACAGGGGATATGGCTACACCTTC.

This chain connects TRBV29-1 to TRBJ2-5, with D possibly matching TRBD2 (5 bases). The CDR3 has 12 residues. V lost 7 bases to trimming and J lost 5 bases, with 14 bases between them. Germline CDR1 and CDR2: SQVTM and ANQGSEA. The CDR3 loop is CSGRLPGETQYF. The CDR3 DNA sequence: TGCAGCGGCAGGCTACCGGGGGAGACCCAGTACTTC.